These 10 T cell receptor beta chains share one sample of origin, sequenced in a study of Graves' ophthalmopathy and Graves' hyperthyroidism. Amplifying from RNA transcripts, the study obtained TCR beta CDR3 regions. RT-PCR with HTBI primers came first, then second-round multiplex PCR. TCRdb re-called the multiplex PCR reads through MiXCR, storing one row per CDR3 protein. The sample comprises under 800,000 distinct CDR3 sequences, about 20% of which are singletons, and more than 5.5% rests with the top ten. The sequenced material came from peripheral blood. These receptors were collected from a woman between 18 and 29 years old with stable Graves' hyperthyroidism. Some clones in this sample may be carry-over from other donors' samples.

There are many counts of this clonotype. The chain uses TRBV10-1 and TRBJ2-4; D gene uncertain. The CDR3 has 14 residues. The V end lost 0 bases, the J end lost 5 bases, and 8 bases lay between the germline ends. Germline loops: CDR1 WNHNN, CDR2 SYGVQD (reference sequence). The CDR3 DNA follows: TGCGCCAGCAGTGAGTCCTTATCACAAAACATTCAGTACTTC. This encodes CASSESLSQNIQYF.

This clonotype has a count of ten or more. At one end, the junction sequence differs from germline, possibly due to a read error. The chain links TRBV7-7 to TRBJ2-7, with D possibly called TRBD1 or TRBD2 (6 bases each). The CDR3 runs to 15 residues. Germline V CDR1 and CDR2: SSHAT, FNYEAQ (reference sequence). Written as DNA, the CDR3 is TGTGCTAGCAGCTTAGCGGACAGCGGTTCCTACGAGCAGTACTTC. It specifies CASSLADSGSYEQYF.

This clonotype was seen repeatedly, ten times or more. The chain recombines TRBV28 with TRBJ1-2; 8 nucleotides line up with TRBD1. V shed 1 base and J 3 bases; nucleotides not matched to a gene: 13. This CDR3 has 18 residues. The germline CDR1 and CDR2 sequences are MDHEN and SYDVKM. For the CDR3, the DNA is TGTGCCAGCAGTTTATTGGGACAGGCGACAACAACCGACTATGGCTACACCTTC. The encoded protein is CASSLLGQATTTDYGYTF.

This clonotype has more than one count but fewer than ten. CDR3 residues: CASRATGLGTEAFF. The DNA of the CDR3 is TGTGCCAGCAGAGCGACAGGGTTGGGCACTGAAGCTTTCTTT. V gene TRBV9 combines with J gene TRBJ1-1; 7 bases align to TRBD1. Germline loops: CDR1 SGDLS, CDR2 YYNGEE. J was trimmed by 4 bases and V by 5 bases; bases with no gene match: 8. This CDR3 has 14 residues.

This clonotype was detected many times. The chain recombines TRBV12-3 or TRBV12-4 with TRBJ1-2; TRBD1 matches at 7 bases. The CDR3 extends over 19 amino acids. Unmatched junction bases numbered 17, after V lost 3 bases and J lost 1 base. For the CDR3, the DNA is TGTGCCAGCAGTTTTGGTACAGGGGACGTCTTCTGGCGTAACTATGGCTACACCTTC. Protein: CASSFGTGDVFWRNYGYTF.

The V and J genes are TRBV19 and TRBJ1-5; D is unclear. Per the germline V gene, CDR1 is LNHDA and CDR2 is SQIVND (reference sequence). The V and J ends lost 1 base and 3 bases respectively, with 7 bases between them. The CDR3 is 14 amino acids. CDR3 nucleotides: TGTGCCAGTAGTATAGTTGGCTTCAATCAGCCCCAGCATTTT. Its translation: CASSIVGFNQPQHF.

This clonotype has just a few counts. The chain combines TRBV4-1 with TRBJ2-7, with no clear D. CDR3 length: 14 residues. Between the trimmed V and J ends, which lost 0 bases and 1 base, there was a span of 7 bases. CDR1 MGHRA and CDR2 YSYEKL come from the germline V gene. The DNA for the CDR3 is TGCGCCAGCAGCCAAGATAAAATTTCCTACGAGCAGTACTTC. Amino acids: CASSQDKISYEQYF.

This clonotype was observed at least ten times. The chain recombines TRBV4-2 with TRBJ2-6, with TRBD1 matching over 8 bases. Trimming at V came to 4 bases and at J to 4 bases, leaving 9 bases not matched to a gene. The CDR3 is 17 amino acids. The germline V gene encodes CDR1 LGHNA and CDR2 YNFKEQ. For the CDR3, the DNA is TGTGCCAGCAGCCCGCGGACAGGGTTGGACGGGGCCAACGTCCTGACTTTC. Amino acids: CASSPRTGLDGANVLTF.

This clonotype was picked up a small number of times. The chain carries TRBV18 and TRBJ1-2; D not resolved. The ends were cut back, 3 bases at V and 3 bases at J, with 11 bases in the middle. Germline-derived CDR1 and CDR2 are KGHSH and LQKENI. The CDR3 length is 14 residues. The CDR3 coding sequence is TGTGCCAGCTCACCGTCGGGGATAGACTATGGCTACACCTTC. Its translation is CASSPSGIDYGYTF.

This clonotype came up many times. The J gene is TRBJ2-2, the V gene TRBV27; TRBD2 is a possible D gene (5 bases). Germline V lookup: CDR1 MNHEY, CDR2 SMNVEV (reference sequence). V was trimmed by 7 bases and J by 2 bases, leaving 11 bases between them. The CDR3 consists of 14 residues. Here the CDR3 reads CASIRAGNTGELFF. In DNA, the CDR3 is TGTGCCAGCATCCGGGCGGGTAACACCGGGGAGCTGTTTTTT.